The subject of this entry is one T cell receptor beta chain. Its antigen remains unknown. These data are taken from a study of identifying expanded T cells in peripheral blood. Study conclusions and caveats: Roughly 2-week clone count variance significantly increased as total template count grew. Over approximately two and four weeks, about 15 and 19 clones changed, versus more than 1 between replicates.

This CDR3 region has 14 residues. Germline V CDR1 and CDR2: LGHNA, YNFKEQ. V was pared by 5 bases and J by 2 bases, with 11 bases between. Sequencing used immunoSEQ multiplex PCR; TCRdb keeps in-frame clones, though not all of them. This table has 84,000 or so clones, around 89% appearing once. The genes are TRBV4-2 and TRBJ2-3; weak D call: TRBD1 (6 bases). This clonotype was obtained from a person aged 18-69 years in good health. The sequenced sample was blood. The chain's CDR3 is CASSSRGITDTQYF. CDR3 DNA: TGTGCCAGCAGCTCGAGGGGGATCACAGATACGCAGTATTTT.